Listed below are T cell receptor beta chains from one sample, sequenced in a study of blood T cell repertoires in COVID-19. Clones were sequenced by immunoSEQ multiplex PCR, and TCRdb holds only the in-frame ones, with some missing. The sample includes a few hundred thousand clones, 70% to 90% seen only once; the top ten take 2.2%. Sequencing was performed on PBMCs or T cells enriched from blood (not recorded which). The receptors originated from a man aged 25-45 years who had recovered from COVID-19. The CDR3 runs from the conserved cysteine through the conserved F or W. Each record gives: J gene, clone size, D gene, V gene, CDR3 DNA, CDR3 protein. The D gene is left open where the match is weak. The size field is filled for only some rows; it gives once, few, many or a size class.

j_gene: TRBJ2-1
abundance: once
d_gene: TRBD2
v_gene: TRBV5-4
CDR3nt: TGTGCCAGCAACGCCGGGACTAGCCCCTACAATGAGCAGTTCTTC
CDR3aa: CASNAGTSPYNEQFF

j_gene: TRBJ2-3
abundance: NA
d_gene: NA
v_gene: TRBV29-1
CDR3nt: TGCAGCGTTCGGGTAGATACGCAGTATTTT
CDR3aa: CSVRVDTQYF

j_gene: TRBJ2-7
abundance: few
d_gene: NA
v_gene: TRBV5-1
CDR3nt: TGCGCCAGCAGCTGGCAGGGCCCACCCTACGAGCAGTACTTC
CDR3aa: CASSWQGPPYEQYF

j_gene: TRBJ2-1
abundance: NA
d_gene: NA
v_gene: TRBV7-2
CDR3nt: TGTGCCAGCAGCCACGACAGGCCTACGGATGAGCAGTTCTTC
CDR3aa: CASSHDRPTDEQFF

j_gene: TRBJ2-7
abundance: NA
d_gene: TRBD1
v_gene: TRBV5-1
CDR3nt: TGCGCCAGCAGCTTGGGACGTTCCCGGACAGGGCGGGCTCGAAAGTACGAGCAGTACTTC
CDR3aa: CASSLGRSRTGRARKYEQYF

j_gene: TRBJ2-3
abundance: NA
d_gene: TRBD2
v_gene: TRBV19
CDR3nt: TGTGCCAGTAGCCAACCTAGCGGGGGGGCGAAAGATACGCAGTATTTT
CDR3aa: CASSQPSGGAKDTQYF

j_gene: TRBJ2-5
abundance: once
d_gene: NA
v_gene: TRBV18
CDR3nt: TGTGCCAGCTCACCACCTCTAAGAGGGACCCAGTACTTC
CDR3aa: CASSPPLRGTQYF

j_gene: TRBJ2-7
abundance: NA
d_gene: NA
v_gene: TRBV15
CDR3nt: TGTGCCACCAGCAGAGATAGGAACAGAGCCTACGAGCAGTACTTC
CDR3aa: CATSRDRNRAYEQYF

j_gene: TRBJ2-1
abundance: NA
d_gene: TRBD2
v_gene: TRBV11-2
CDR3nt: TGTGCCAGCAGCCAAGTAGCGGGTGAGCATGAGCAGTTCTTC
CDR3aa: CASSQVAGEHEQFF

j_gene: TRBJ2-7
abundance: NA
d_gene: TRBD1
v_gene: TRBV5-1
CDR3nt: TGCGCCAGCAGCTGGATCCCGACCGGGACAGGGACCTACGAGCAGTACTTC
CDR3aa: CASSWIPTGTGTYEQYF

j_gene: TRBJ1-4
abundance: NA
d_gene: NA
v_gene: TRBV5-4
CDR3nt: TGTGCCAGCAGCGAGGGATCGACTAATGAAAAACTGTTTTTT
CDR3aa: CASSEGSTNEKLFF

j_gene: TRBJ2-3
abundance: NA
d_gene: TRBD1
v_gene: TRBV5-1
CDR3nt: TGCGCCAGCAGCTCATGGGGCCGGACAGGGGGTACAGATACGCAGTATTTT
CDR3aa: CASSSWGRTGGTDTQYF

j_gene: TRBJ1-4
abundance: NA
d_gene: NA
v_gene: TRBV5-6
CDR3nt: TGTGCCAGCAGAGGAACGGCAGGGGATGAAAAACTGTTTTTT
CDR3aa: CASRGTAGDEKLFF

j_gene: TRBJ2-7
abundance: NA
d_gene: TRBD1
v_gene: TRBV7-8
CDR3nt: TGTGCCAGCAGCCTAATGACAGGGAACGAGCAGTACTTC
CDR3aa: CASSLMTGNEQYF

j_gene: TRBJ2-1
abundance: NA
d_gene: TRBD2
v_gene: TRBV3-1/TRBV3-2
CDR3nt: TGTGCCAGCAGCCAAGTACTAGCGGGGGGGCCGAATGAGCAGTTCTTC
CDR3aa: CASSQVLAGGPNEQFF

j_gene: TRBJ2-7
abundance: NA
d_gene: TRBD2
v_gene: TRBV11-2
CDR3nt: TGTGCCAGCAGTTGGGGAGGGTCCTACGAGCAGTACTTC
CDR3aa: CASSWGGSYEQYF

j_gene: TRBJ2-7
abundance: NA
d_gene: NA
v_gene: TRBV29-1
CDR3nt: TGCCTTACGAGGACAGATCCCTTCTTC
CDR3aa: CLTRTDPFF

j_gene: TRBJ1-2
abundance: NA
d_gene: NA
v_gene: TRBV9
CDR3nt: TGTGCCAGCAGCTCATCCGCAGCGTATGGCTACACCTTC
CDR3aa: CASSSSAAYGYTF

j_gene: TRBJ2-7
abundance: NA
d_gene: NA
v_gene: TRBV21-1
CDR3nt: TGTGCCAGCAGCAACCGGGACAGGGGCGGCGAGCAGTACTTC
CDR3aa: CASSNRDRGGEQYF

j_gene: TRBJ1-2
abundance: few
d_gene: TRBD1
v_gene: TRBV2
CDR3nt: TGTGCCAGCAGTGATCAGGGGGCATTGCGTGGCTACACCTTC
CDR3aa: CASSDQGALRGYTF

j_gene: TRBJ2-2
abundance: NA
d_gene: NA
v_gene: TRBV9
CDR3nt: TGTGCCAGCAGCGTGCGGCAGGGGCACACCGGGGAGCTGTTTTTT
CDR3aa: CASSVRQGHTGELFF

j_gene: TRBJ1-2
abundance: NA
d_gene: TRBD1
v_gene: TRBV5-6
CDR3nt: TGTGCCAGCAGCCAAACAGGGGTCTATGGCTACACCTTC
CDR3aa: CASSQTGVYGYTF

j_gene: TRBJ2-1
abundance: once
d_gene: NA
v_gene: TRBV27
CDR3nt: TGTGCCAGCAGTTTAGGACAGACCTGGAGTGAGCAGTTCTTC
CDR3aa: CASSLGQTWSEQFF

j_gene: TRBJ2-2
abundance: NA
d_gene: NA
v_gene: TRBV7-3
CDR3nt: TGTGCCAGCAGCCCACAAAGCGCCGGGGAGCTGTTTTTT
CDR3aa: CASSPQSAGELFF

j_gene: TRBJ2-7
abundance: NA
d_gene: TRBD1
v_gene: TRBV5-1
CDR3nt: TGCGCCAGCAGCTTGGGGGACAGCTCCTACGAGCAGTACTTC
CDR3aa: CASSLGDSSYEQYF

j_gene: TRBJ1-3
abundance: once
d_gene: TRBD1
v_gene: TRBV30
CDR3nt: TGTGCCTGGAGTGTACAGGGGGTCGGGAGCACCATATATTTT
CDR3aa: CAWSVQGVGSTIYF

j_gene: TRBJ2-7
abundance: NA
d_gene: TRBD2
v_gene: TRBV7-2
CDR3nt: TGTGCCAGCAGCTTAGAACGACTAGCGGGGGGAGGGGAGCAGTACTTC
CDR3aa: CASSLERLAGGGEQYF

j_gene: TRBJ2-7
abundance: NA
d_gene: TRBD1
v_gene: TRBV5-5
CDR3nt: TGTGCCAGCAGCCTGCGCGGGACAGGGTCGTTTGAGCAGTACTTC
CDR3aa: CASSLRGTGSFEQYF

j_gene: TRBJ2-5
abundance: NA
d_gene: TRBD2
v_gene: TRBV5-1
CDR3nt: TGCGCCAGCAGTAGAGGGGCTAGCGGGTGGGAAGAGACCCAGTACTTC
CDR3aa: CASSRGASGWEETQYF

j_gene: TRBJ2-1
abundance: NA
d_gene: TRBD2
v_gene: TRBV19
CDR3nt: TGTGCCAGTAGTTGGCGGGGGGGGCCCTACAATGAGCAGTTCTTC
CDR3aa: CASSWRGGPYNEQFF

j_gene: TRBJ1-1
abundance: once
d_gene: TRBD1
v_gene: TRBV5-4
CDR3nt: TGTGCCAGCAGCTTGCAGGGGGCATCTGGAGCTTTCTTT
CDR3aa: CASSLQGASGAFF

j_gene: TRBJ1-3
abundance: NA
d_gene: TRBD1
v_gene: TRBV5-6
CDR3nt: TGTGCCAGCAGCTTGTTAGCGGGACAGGGCGTGTATGGAAACACCATATATTTT
CDR3aa: CASSLLAGQGVYGNTIYF

j_gene: TRBJ2-6
abundance: NA
d_gene: TRBD2
v_gene: TRBV15
CDR3nt: TGTGCCACCAGCATCTCAGCGGGGGGGGCGCACGTCCTGACTTTC
CDR3aa: CATSISAGGAHVLTF

j_gene: TRBJ1-6
abundance: NA
d_gene: NA
v_gene: TRBV27
CDR3nt: TGTGCCAGCAGTCCCGGACACTTAAATTCACCCCTCCACTTT
CDR3aa: CASSPGHLNSPLHF

j_gene: TRBJ2-3
abundance: NA
d_gene: NA
v_gene: TRBV2
CDR3nt: TGTGCCAGCAGTGATTCAGGGCCTAGCACAGATACGCAGTATTTT
CDR3aa: CASSDSGPSTDTQYF

j_gene: TRBJ1-6
abundance: NA
d_gene: TRBD1
v_gene: TRBV19
CDR3nt: TGTGCCAGTAGCCAAGGGACAGGCCATAATTCACCCCTCCACTTT
CDR3aa: CASSQGTGHNSPLHF

j_gene: TRBJ1-1
abundance: NA
d_gene: NA
v_gene: TRBV5-6
CDR3nt: TGTGCCAGCAGGCAGATCGGAGGGGACACTGAAGCTTTCTTT
CDR3aa: CASRQIGGDTEAFF

j_gene: TRBJ2-7
abundance: NA
d_gene: TRBD1
v_gene: TRBV5-1
CDR3nt: TGCGCCAGCAGCTTGGTTGGGACAGGGTTTATTCCCTCCTACGAGCAGTACTTC
CDR3aa: CASSLVGTGFIPSYEQYF

j_gene: TRBJ2-7
abundance: NA
d_gene: NA
v_gene: TRBV6-5
CDR3nt: TGTGCCAGCTCGAAGGCTCCGGACACCTACTACGAGCAGTACTTC
CDR3aa: CASSKAPDTYYEQYF

j_gene: TRBJ1-5
abundance: NA
d_gene: TRBD1
v_gene: TRBV4-1
CDR3nt: TGCGCCAGCAGCCGGGACAGGGGAGATCAGCCCCAGCATTTT
CDR3aa: CASSRDRGDQPQHF

j_gene: TRBJ2-5
abundance: NA
d_gene: NA
v_gene: TRBV13
CDR3nt: TGTGCCAGCAGCGCCCGGACCGGGGGAGAGACCCAGTACTTC
CDR3aa: CASSARTGGETQYF

j_gene: TRBJ1-3
abundance: NA
d_gene: TRBD1
v_gene: TRBV4-2
CDR3nt: TGTGCCAGCAGCCAAGAGTCCCTGGGGACAGGACACTCTGGAAACACCATATATTTT
CDR3aa: CASSQESLGTGHSGNTIYF

j_gene: TRBJ1-1
abundance: NA
d_gene: NA
v_gene: TRBV2
CDR3nt: TGTGCCAGCAGTGAAGTTGAGGGCGTCGGAGCTTTCTTT
CDR3aa: CASSEVEGVGAFF

j_gene: TRBJ1-6
abundance: once
d_gene: TRBD1
v_gene: TRBV3-1/TRBV3-2
CDR3nt: TGTGCCAGCAGCCCCACAGGGGGTTCACCCCTCCACTTT
CDR3aa: CASSPTGGSPLHF

j_gene: TRBJ2-7
abundance: NA
d_gene: TRBD1
v_gene: TRBV9
CDR3nt: TGTGCCAGCAGCCCCCGGACAGGGGGCGAGCAGTACTTC
CDR3aa: CASSPRTGGEQYF

j_gene: TRBJ1-1
abundance: NA
d_gene: NA
v_gene: TRBV24-1
CDR3nt: TGTGCCACCCAAGACTTGGGTCACACTGAAGCTTTCTTT
CDR3aa: CATQDLGHTEAFF

j_gene: TRBJ1-2
abundance: once
d_gene: NA
v_gene: TRBV12-3/TRBV12-4
CDR3nt: TGTGCCAGCAGTTTATCAGGGCGCGGCTACACCTTC
CDR3aa: CASSLSGRGYTF

j_gene: TRBJ1-2
abundance: NA
d_gene: TRBD1
v_gene: TRBV5-1
CDR3nt: TGCGCCAGCAGCCCCAGACAGGGCGATGGCTACACCTTC
CDR3aa: CASSPRQGDGYTF

j_gene: TRBJ2-7
abundance: NA
d_gene: TRBD1
v_gene: TRBV5-1
CDR3nt: TGCGCCAGCAGTTCCGGGACAGAGCCCTACGAGCAGTACTTC
CDR3aa: CASSSGTEPYEQYF

j_gene: TRBJ1-1
abundance: NA
d_gene: TRBD1
v_gene: TRBV6-5
CDR3nt: TGTGCCAGCAGAACCGGGACAGCGAACACTGAAGCTTTCTTT
CDR3aa: CASRTGTANTEAFF

j_gene: TRBJ1-5
abundance: NA
d_gene: NA
v_gene: TRBV6-5
CDR3nt: TGTGCCAGCAGTTACGCAGGGGCACCAGGGCAGCCCCAGCATTTT
CDR3aa: CASSYAGAPGQPQHF

j_gene: TRBJ2-2
abundance: once
d_gene: TRBD2
v_gene: TRBV7-3
CDR3nt: TGTGCCAGCAGCTTAAGCGGGGGGTCCTCCGGGGAGCTGTTTTTT
CDR3aa: CASSLSGGSSGELFF

j_gene: TRBJ2-7
abundance: NA
d_gene: NA
v_gene: TRBV7-9
CDR3nt: TGTGCCAGCAGCTTAGGACATTCCTACGAGCAGTACTTC
CDR3aa: CASSLGHSYEQYF

j_gene: TRBJ2-2
abundance: once
d_gene: NA
v_gene: TRBV10-2
CDR3nt: TGCGCCAGCAGTGAACAGGGTACCGGGGAGCTGTTTTTT
CDR3aa: CASSEQGTGELFF

j_gene: TRBJ1-6
abundance: NA
d_gene: NA
v_gene: TRBV7-2
CDR3nt: TGTGCCAGCAGCTTGTCGCGCTCAAATTCACCCCTCCACTTT
CDR3aa: CASSLSRSNSPLHF

j_gene: TRBJ2-3
abundance: few
d_gene: NA
v_gene: TRBV15
CDR3nt: TGTGCCACCAGCAGAGATTTCTGGTCCGACAGTGGTACGCAGTATTTT
CDR3aa: CATSRDFWSDSGTQYF